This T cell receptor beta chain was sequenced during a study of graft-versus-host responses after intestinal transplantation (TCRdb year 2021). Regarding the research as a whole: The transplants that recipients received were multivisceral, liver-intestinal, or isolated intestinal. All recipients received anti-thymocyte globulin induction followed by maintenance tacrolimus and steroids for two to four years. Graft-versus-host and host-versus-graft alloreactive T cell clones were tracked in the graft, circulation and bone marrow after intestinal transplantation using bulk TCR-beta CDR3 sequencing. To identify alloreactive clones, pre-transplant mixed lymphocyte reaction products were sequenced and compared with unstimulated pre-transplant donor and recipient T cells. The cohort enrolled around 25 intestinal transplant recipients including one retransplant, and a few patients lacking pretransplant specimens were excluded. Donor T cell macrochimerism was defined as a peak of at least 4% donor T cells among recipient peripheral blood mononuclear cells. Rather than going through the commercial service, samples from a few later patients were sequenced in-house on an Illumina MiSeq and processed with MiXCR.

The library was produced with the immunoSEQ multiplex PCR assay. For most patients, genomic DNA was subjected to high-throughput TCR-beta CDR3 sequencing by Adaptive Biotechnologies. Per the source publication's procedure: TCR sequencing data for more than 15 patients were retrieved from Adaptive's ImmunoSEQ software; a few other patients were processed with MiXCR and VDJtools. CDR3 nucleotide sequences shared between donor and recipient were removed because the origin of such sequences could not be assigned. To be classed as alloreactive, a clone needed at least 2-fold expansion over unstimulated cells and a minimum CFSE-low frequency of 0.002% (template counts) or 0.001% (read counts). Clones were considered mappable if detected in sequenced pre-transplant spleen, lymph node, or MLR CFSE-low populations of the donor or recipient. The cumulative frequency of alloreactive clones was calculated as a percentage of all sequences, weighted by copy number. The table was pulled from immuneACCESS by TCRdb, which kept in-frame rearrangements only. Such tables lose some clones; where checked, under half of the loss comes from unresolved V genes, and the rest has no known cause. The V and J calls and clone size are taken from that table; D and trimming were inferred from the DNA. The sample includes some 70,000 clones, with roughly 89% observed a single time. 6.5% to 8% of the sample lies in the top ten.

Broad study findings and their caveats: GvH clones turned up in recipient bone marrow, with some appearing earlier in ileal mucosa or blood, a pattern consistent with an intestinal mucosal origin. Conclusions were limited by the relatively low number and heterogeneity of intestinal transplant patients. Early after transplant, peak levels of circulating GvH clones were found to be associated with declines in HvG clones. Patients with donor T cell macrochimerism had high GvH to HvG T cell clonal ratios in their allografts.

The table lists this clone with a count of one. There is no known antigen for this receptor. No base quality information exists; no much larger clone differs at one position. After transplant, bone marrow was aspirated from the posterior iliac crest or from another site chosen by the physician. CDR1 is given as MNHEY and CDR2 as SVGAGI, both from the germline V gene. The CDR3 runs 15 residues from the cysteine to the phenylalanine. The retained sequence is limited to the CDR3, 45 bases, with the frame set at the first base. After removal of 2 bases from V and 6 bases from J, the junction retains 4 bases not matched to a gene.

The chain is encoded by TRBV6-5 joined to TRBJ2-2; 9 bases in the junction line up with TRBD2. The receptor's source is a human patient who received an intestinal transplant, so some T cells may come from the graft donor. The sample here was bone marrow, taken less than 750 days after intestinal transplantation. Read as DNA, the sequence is TGTGCCAGCAGTTACGGCGGGGGGGCTTCCGGGGAGCTGTTTTTT. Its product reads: CASSYGGGASGELFF.